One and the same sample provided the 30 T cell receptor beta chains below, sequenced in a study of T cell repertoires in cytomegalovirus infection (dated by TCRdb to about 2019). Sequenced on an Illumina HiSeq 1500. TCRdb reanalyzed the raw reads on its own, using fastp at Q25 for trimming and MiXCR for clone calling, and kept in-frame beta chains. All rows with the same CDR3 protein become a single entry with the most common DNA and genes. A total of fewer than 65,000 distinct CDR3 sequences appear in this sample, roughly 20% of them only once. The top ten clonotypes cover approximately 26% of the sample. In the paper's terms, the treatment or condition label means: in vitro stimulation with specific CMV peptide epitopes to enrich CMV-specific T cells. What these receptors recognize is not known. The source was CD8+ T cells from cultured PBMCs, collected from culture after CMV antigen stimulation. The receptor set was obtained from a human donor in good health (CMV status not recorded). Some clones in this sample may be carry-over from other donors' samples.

CDR3 in amino acids: CASSERRGIATNEKLFF. The CDR3 DNA sequence: TGTGCCAGCAGTGAAAGGAGGGGAATCGCAACTAATGAAAAACTGTTTTTT. This chain uses TRBV6-1 with TRBJ1-4; maybe TRBD1 (5 bases). The V end lost 2 bases, the J end lost 0 bases, and 13 bases lay between the germline ends. Germline V gene lookup returns CDR1 MNHNS and CDR2 SASEGT. The CDR3 has 17 amino acids.

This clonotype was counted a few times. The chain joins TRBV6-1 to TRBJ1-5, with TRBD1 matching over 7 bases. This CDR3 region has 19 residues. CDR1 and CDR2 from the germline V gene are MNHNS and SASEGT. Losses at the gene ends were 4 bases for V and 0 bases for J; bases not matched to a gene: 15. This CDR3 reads CASSVSTGATTLSNQPQHF. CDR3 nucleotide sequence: TGTGCCAGCAGTGTCAGTACAGGGGCGACTACTCTTAGCAATCAGCCCCAGCATTTT.

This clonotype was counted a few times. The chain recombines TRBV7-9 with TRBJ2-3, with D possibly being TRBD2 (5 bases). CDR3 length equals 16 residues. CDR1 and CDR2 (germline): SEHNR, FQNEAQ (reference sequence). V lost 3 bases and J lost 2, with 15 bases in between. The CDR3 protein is CASSLGSTGLTDTQYF. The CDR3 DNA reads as TGTGCCAGCAGCTTGGGGAGTACGGGTCTCACAGATACGCAGTATTTT.

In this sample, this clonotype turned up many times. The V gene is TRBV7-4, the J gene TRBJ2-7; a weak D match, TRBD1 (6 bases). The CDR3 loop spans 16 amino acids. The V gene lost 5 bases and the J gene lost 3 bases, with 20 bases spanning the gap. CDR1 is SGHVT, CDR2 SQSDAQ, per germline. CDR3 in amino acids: CASSLLWGLEGYEQYF. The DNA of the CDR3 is TGTGCCAGCAGCCTGCTTTGGGGGCTTGAGGGCTACGAGCAGTACTTC.

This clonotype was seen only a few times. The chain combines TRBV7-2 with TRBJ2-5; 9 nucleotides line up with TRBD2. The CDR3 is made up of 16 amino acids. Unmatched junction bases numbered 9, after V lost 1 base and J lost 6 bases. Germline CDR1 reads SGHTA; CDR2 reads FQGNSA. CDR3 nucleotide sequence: TGTGCCAGCAGCTTAGTCCCTAGCGGGGTGTGGAAGACCCAGTACTTC. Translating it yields CASSLVPSGVWKTQYF.

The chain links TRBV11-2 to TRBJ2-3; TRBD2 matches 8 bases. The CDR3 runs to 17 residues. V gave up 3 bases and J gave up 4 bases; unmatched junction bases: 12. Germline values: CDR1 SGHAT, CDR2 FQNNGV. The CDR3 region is CASSLQTSDVLSDTQYF. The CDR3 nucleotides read TGTGCCAGCAGCTTGCAGACTAGCGACGTGCTATCAGATACGCAGTATTTT.

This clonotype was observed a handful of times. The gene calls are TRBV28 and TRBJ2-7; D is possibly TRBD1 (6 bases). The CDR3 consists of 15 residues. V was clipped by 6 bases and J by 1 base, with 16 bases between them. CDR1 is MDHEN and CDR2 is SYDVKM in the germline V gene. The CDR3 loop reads CASSLTGLTSYEQYF. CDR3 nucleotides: TGTGCCAGCAGCCTAACAGGGCTAACGTCCTACGAGCAGTACTTC. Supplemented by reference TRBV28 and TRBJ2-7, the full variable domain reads DVKVTQSSRYLVKRTGEKVFLECVQDMDHENMFWYRQDPGLGLRLIYFSYDVKMKEKGDIPEGYSVSREKKERFSLILESASTNQTSMYLCASSLTGLTSYEQYFGPGTRLTVT.

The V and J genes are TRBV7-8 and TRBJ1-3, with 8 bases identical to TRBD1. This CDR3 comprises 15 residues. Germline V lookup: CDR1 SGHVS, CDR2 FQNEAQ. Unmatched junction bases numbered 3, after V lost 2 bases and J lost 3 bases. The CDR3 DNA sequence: TGTGCCAGCAGCTTATCGGGGACAGGTGGAAACACCATATATTTT. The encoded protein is CASSLSGTGGNTIYF.

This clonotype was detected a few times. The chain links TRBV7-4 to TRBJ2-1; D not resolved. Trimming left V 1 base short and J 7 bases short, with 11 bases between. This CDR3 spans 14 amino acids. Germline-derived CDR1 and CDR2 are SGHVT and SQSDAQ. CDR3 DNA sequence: TGTGCCAGCAGCTTAGGTGGGCTAACGAATGAGCAGTTCTTC. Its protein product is CASSLGGLTNEQFF.

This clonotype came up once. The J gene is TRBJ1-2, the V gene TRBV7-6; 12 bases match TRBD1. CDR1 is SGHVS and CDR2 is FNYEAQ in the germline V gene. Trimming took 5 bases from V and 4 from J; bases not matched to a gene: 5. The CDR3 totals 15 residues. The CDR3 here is CASSPGTGGGYGYTF. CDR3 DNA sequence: TGTGCCAGCAGCCCTGGGACAGGGGGCGGCTATGGCTACACCTTC.

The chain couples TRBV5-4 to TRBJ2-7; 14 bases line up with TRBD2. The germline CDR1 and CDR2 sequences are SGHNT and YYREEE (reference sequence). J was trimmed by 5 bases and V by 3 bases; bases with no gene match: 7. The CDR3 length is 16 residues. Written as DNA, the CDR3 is TGTGCCAGCAGCTATGGGACTAGCGGGAGAGGGAACGAGCAGTACTTC. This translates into CASSYGTSGRGNEQYF.

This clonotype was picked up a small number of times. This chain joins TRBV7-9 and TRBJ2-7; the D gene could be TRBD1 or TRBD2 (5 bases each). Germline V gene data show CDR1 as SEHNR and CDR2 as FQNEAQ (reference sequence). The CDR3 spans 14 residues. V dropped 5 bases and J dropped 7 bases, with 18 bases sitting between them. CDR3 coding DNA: TGTGCCAGCAGCCCCCCTAACGGGGCCGCAGAGCAGTACTTC. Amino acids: CASSPPNGAAEQYF.

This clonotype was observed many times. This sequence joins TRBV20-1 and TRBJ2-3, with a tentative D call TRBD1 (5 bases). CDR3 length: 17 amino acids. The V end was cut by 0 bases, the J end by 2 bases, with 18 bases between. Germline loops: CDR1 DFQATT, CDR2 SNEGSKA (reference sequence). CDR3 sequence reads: CSARDRGRAAPTDTQYF. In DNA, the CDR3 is TGCAGTGCTAGAGATCGAGGCAGGGCAGCACCCACAGATACGCAGTATTTT.

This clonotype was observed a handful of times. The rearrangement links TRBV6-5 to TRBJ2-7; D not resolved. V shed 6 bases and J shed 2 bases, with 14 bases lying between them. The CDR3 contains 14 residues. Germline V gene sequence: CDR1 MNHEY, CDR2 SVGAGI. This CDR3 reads CASSPGWLTYEQYF. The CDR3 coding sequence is TGTGCCAGCAGCCCTGGCTGGTTGACCTACGAGCAGTACTTC.

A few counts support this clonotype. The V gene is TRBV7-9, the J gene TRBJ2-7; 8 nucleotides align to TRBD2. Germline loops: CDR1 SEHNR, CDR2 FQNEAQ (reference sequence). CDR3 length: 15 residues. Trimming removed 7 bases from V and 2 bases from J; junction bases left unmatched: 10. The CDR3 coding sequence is TGTGCCAGCAACCTACTAGCGGAGGTCCCCTACGAGCAGTACTTC. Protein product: CASNLLAEVPYEQYF.

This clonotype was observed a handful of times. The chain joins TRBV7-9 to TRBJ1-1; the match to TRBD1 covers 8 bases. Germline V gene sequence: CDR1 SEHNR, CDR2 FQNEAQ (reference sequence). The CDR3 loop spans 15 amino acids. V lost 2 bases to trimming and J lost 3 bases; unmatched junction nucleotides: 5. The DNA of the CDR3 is TGTGCCAGCAGCTTAACTACAGGGGGTGACACTGAAGCTTTCTTT. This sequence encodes CASSLTTGGDTEAFF. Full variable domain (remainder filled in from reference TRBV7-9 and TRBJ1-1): DTGVSQNPRHKITKRGQNVTFRCDPISEHNRLYWYRQTLGQGPEFLTYFQNEAQLEKSRLLSDRFSAERPKGSFSTLEIQRTEQGDSAMYLCASSLTTGGDTEAFFGQGTRLTVV.

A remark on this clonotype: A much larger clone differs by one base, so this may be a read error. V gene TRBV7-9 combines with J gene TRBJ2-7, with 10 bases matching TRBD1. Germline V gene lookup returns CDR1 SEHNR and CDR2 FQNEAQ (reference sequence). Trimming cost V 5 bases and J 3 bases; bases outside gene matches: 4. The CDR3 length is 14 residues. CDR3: CASSPRDRGYEQYF. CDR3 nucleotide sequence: TGTGCCAGCAGCCCCCGGGACAGGGGCTACGAGCAGTACTTC. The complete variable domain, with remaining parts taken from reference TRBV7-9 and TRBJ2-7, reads DTGVSQNPRHKITKRGQNVTFRCDPISEHNRLYWYRQTLGQGPEFLTYFQNEAQLEKSRLLSDRFSAERPKGSFSTLEIQRTEQGDSAMYLCASSPRDRGYEQYFGPGTRLTVT.

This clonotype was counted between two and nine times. The CDR3 is CASSFRGGALQETQYF. The CDR3 DNA reads as TGTGCCAGCAGCTTTCGGGGAGGGGCGCTCCAAGAGACCCAGTACTTC. The chain employs TRBV7-8 and TRBJ2-5; 7 bases are a match to TRBD2. V lost 3 bases and J lost 1; bases outside the gene matches: 8. CDR1 and CDR2 from the germline V gene are SGHVS and FQNEAQ. This CDR3 has 16 amino acids.

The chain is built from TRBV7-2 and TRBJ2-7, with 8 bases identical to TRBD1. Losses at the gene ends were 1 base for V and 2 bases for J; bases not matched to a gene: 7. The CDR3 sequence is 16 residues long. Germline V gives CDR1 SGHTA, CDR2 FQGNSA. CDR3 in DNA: TGTGCCAGCAGCTTAGGCCGGGACAGGCCAGCCTACGAGCAGTACTTC. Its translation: CASSLGRDRPAYEQYF.

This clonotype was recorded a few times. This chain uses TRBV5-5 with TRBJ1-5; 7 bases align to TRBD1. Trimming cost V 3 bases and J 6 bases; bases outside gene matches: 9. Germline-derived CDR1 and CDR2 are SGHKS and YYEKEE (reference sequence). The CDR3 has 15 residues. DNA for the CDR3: TGTGCCAGCAGCTCCCCCGACAGGGCTGGTCAGCCCCAGCATTTT. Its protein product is CASSSPDRAGQPQHF.

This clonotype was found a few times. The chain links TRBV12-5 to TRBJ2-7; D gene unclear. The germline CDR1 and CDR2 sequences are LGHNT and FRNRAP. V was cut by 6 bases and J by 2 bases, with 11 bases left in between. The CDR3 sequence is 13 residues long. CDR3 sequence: CASGLGPTYEQYF. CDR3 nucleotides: TGTGCTAGTGGCCTCGGGCCTACCTACGAGCAGTACTTC. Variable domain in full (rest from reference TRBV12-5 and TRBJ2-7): DARVTQTPRHKVTEMGQEVTMRCQPILGHNTVFWYRQTMMQGLELLAYFRNRAPLDDSGMPKDRFSAEMPDATLATLKIQPSEPRDSAVYFCASGLGPTYEQYFGPGTRLTVT.

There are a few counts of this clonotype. For the CDR3, the DNA is TGCGCCAGCAGCCAAGATCCACCCGATAGCGGGAGTGAAACCGGGGAGCTGTTTTTT. It encodes CASSQDPPDSGSETGELFF. The chain carries TRBV4-3 and TRBJ2-2; 9 bases are a match to TRBD2. The CDR3 totals 19 residues. Germline trimming cut 0 bases from V and 5 bases from J; bases unmatched to any gene: 13. Germline V gives CDR1 LGHNA, CDR2 YSLEER.

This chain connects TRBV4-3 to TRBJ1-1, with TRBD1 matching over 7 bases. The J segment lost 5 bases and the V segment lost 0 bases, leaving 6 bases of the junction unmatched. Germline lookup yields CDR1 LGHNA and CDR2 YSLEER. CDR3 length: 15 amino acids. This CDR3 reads CASSQEAGGGTEAFF. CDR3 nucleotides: TGCGCCAGCAGCCAAGAAGCAGGGGGAGGAACTGAAGCTTTCTTT.

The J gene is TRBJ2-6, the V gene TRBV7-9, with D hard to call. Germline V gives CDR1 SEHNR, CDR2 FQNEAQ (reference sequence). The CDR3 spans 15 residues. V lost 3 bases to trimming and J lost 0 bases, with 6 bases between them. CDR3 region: CASSLWDSGANVLTF. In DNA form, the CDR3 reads TGTGCCAGCAGCTTGTGGGACTCTGGGGCCAACGTCCTGACTTTC.

CDR3 nucleotides: TGCGCCAGCAGAATACTAGTGACAGCGAACACTGAAGCTTTCTTT. This codes for CASRILVTANTEAFF. The chain recombines TRBV4-1 with TRBJ1-1; tentatively, D is TRBD1 (5 bases). Trimming pared 6 bases from V and 1 base from J, leaving 15 bases between. The CDR3 has 15 amino acids. Germline V gene lookup returns CDR1 MGHRA and CDR2 YSYEKL.

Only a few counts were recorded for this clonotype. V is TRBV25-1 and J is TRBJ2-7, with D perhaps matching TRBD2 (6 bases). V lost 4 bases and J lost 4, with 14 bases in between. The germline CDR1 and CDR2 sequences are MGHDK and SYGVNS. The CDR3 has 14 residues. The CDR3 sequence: CASSGRGAGYEQYF. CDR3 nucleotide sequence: TGTGCCAGCAGTGGGAGGGGCGCAGGTTACGAGCAGTACTTC.

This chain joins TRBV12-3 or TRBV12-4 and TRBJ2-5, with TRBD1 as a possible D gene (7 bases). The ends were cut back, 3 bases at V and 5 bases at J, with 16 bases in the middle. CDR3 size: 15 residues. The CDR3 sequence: CASSFWRGRLETQYF. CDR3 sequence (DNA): TGTGCCAGCAGTTTCTGGAGGGGGCGATTGGAGACCCAGTACTTC.

The CDR3 bases are TGTGCCAGTAGTGCCCCAGGAGACCACATCTACACAGATACGCAGTATTTT. It yields the protein CASSAPGDHIYTDTQYF. The chain carries TRBV19 and TRBJ2-3; no clear D. V was pared by 5 bases and J by 2 bases, with 20 bases between. The CDR3 loop spans 17 amino acids. Looked up from germline, CDR1 is LNHDA and CDR2 is SQIVND (reference sequence).

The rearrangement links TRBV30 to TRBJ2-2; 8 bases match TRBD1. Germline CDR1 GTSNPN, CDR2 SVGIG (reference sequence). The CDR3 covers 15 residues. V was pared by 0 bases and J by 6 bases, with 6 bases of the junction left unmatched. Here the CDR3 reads CAWSVGGQEAGELFF. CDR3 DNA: TGTGCCTGGAGTGTTGGGGGACAGGAGGCCGGGGAGCTGTTTTTT. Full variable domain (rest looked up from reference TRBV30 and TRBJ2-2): SQTIHQWPATLVQPVGSPLSLECTVEGTSNPNLYWYRQAAGRGLQLLFYSVGIGQISSEVPQNLSASRPQDRQFILSSKKLLLSDSGFYLCAWSVGGQEAGELFFGEGSRLTVL.

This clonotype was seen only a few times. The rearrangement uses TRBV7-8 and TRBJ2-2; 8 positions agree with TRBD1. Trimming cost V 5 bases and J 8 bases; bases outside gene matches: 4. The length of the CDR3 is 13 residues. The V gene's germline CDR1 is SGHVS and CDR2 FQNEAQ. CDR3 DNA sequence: TGTGCCAGCAGCCGGACAGGGACTGGGGAGCTGTTTTTT. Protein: CASSRTGTGELFF. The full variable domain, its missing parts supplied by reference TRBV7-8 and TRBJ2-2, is GAGVSQSPRYKVAKRGQDVALRCDPISGHVSLFWYQQALGQGPEFLTYFQNEAQLDKSGLPSDRFFAERPEGSVSTLKIQRTQQEDSAVYLCASSRTGTGELFFGEGSRLTVL.